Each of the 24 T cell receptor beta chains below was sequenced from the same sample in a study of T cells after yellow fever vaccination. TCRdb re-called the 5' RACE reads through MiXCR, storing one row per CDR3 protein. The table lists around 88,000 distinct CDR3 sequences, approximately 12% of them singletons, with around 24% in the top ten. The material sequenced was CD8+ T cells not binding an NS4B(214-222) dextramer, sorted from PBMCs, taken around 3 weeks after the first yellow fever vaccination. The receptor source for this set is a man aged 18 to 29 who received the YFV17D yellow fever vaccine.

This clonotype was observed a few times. CDR3 amino acids: CAISGRDRRTGANVLTF. In nucleotides, the CDR3 is TGTGCCATCAGTGGCCGGGACAGGCGGACTGGGGCCAACGTCCTGACTTTC. The V and J genes are TRBV10-3 and TRBJ2-6; 8 bases fit TRBD1. The germline V gene has CDR1 ENHRY and CDR2 SYGVKD. Unmatched junction bases numbered 7, after V lost 4 bases and J lost 2 bases. The CDR3 covers 17 residues.

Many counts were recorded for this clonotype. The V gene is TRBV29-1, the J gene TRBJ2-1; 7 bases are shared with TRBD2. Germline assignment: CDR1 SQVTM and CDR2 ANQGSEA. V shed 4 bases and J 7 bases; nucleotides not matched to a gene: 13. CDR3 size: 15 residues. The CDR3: CSVVNRAGVLNEQFF. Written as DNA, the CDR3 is TGCAGCGTTGTAAATCGGGCGGGGGTCTTAAATGAGCAGTTCTTC.

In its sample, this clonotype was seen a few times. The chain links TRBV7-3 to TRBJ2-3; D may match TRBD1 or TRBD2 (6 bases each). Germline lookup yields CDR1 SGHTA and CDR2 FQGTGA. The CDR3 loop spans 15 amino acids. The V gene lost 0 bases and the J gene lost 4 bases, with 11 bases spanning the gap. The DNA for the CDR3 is TGTGCCAGCAGCTTAACGGGGGGCCCCGCAGATACGCAGTATTTT. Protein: CASSLTGGPADTQYF.

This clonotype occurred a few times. This CDR3 is CASSPSRRSSYEQYF. CDR3 DNA sequence: TGTGCCAGCAGCCCTTCGAGACGGAGCTCCTACGAGCAGTACTTC. The chain links TRBV7-2 to TRBJ2-7; D is ambiguous. V was pared by 5 bases and J by 0 bases, with 14 bases between. Germline V gene lookup returns CDR1 SGHTA and CDR2 FQGNSA. There are 15 residues in the CDR3.

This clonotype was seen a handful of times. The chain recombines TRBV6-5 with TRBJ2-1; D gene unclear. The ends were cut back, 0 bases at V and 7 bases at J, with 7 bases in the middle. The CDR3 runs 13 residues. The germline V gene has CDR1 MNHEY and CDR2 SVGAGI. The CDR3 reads CASSYSGRNEQFF. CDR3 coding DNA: TGTGCCAGCAGTTACTCGGGCCGGAATGAGCAGTTCTTC.

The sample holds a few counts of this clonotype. This chain's CDR3 is CASRSRDRSSYEQYF. Written as DNA, the CDR3 is TGCGCCAGCCGTAGTCGGGACCGGAGCTCCTACGAGCAGTACTTC. The V and J genes are TRBV4-1 and TRBJ2-7, with D possibly called TRBD1 or TRBD2 (5 bases each). The CDR3 sequence is 15 residues long. The germline V gene encodes CDR1 MGHRA and CDR2 YSYEKL. Trimming removed 8 bases at V and 0 bases at J, with 17 bases between.

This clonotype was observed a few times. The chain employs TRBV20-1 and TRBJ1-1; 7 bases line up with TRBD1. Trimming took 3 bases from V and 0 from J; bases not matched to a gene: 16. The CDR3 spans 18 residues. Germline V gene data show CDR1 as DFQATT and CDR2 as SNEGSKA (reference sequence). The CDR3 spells CSARDPKGAKDLNTEAFF. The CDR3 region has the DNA TGCAGTGCTAGGGACCCCAAGGGGGCGAAGGACTTGAACACTGAAGCTTTCTTT.

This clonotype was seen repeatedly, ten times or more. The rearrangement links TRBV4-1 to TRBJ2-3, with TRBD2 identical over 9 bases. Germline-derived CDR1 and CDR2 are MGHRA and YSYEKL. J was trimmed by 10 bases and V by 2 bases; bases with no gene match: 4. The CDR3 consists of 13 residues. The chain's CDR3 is CASSQSGGRAQYF. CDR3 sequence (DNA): TGCGCCAGCAGCCAATCCGGCGGGAGGGCGCAGTATTTT.

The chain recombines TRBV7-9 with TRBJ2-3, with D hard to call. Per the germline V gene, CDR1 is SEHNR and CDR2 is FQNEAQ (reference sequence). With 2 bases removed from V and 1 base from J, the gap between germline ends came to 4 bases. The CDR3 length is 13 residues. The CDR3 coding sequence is TGTGCCAGCAGCTTACCCCGCACAGATACGCAGTATTTT. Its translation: CASSLPRTDTQYF.

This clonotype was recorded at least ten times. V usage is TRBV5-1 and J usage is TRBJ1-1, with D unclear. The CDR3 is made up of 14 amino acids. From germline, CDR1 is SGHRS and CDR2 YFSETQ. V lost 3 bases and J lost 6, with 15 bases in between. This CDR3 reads CASSSTGMSAEAFF. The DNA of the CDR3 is TGCGCCAGCAGCTCTACCGGGATGTCGGCTGAAGCTTTCTTT.

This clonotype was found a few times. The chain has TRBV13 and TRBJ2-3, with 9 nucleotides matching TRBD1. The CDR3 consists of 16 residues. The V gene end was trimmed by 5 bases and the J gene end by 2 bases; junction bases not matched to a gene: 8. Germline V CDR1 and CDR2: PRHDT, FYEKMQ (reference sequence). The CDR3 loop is CASSTWDREYTDTQYF. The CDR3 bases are TGTGCCAGCAGCACATGGGACAGGGAGTACACAGATACGCAGTATTTT.

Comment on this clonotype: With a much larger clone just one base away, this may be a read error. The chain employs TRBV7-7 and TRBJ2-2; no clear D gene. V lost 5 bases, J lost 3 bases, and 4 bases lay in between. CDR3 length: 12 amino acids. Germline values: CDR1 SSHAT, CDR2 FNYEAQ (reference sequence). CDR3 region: CASSRDTGELFF. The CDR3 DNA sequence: TGTGCCAGCAGCCGGGACACCGGGGAGCTGTTTTTT.

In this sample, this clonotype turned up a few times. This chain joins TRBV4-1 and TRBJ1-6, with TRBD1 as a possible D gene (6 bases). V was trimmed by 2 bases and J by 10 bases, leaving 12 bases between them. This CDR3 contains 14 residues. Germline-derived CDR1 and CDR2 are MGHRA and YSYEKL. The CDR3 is CASSQITQGSPLHF. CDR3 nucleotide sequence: TGCGCCAGCAGCCAAATAACCCAGGGGTCACCCCTCCACTTT.

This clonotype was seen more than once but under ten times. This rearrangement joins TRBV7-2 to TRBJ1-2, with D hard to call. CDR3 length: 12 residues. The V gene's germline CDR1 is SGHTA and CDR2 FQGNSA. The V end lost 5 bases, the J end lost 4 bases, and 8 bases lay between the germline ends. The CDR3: CASSPPPYGYTF. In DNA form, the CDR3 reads TGTGCCAGCAGCCCTCCCCCCTATGGCTACACCTTC.

This chain's CDR3 is CASSKQGLGTDTQYF. In DNA form, the CDR3 reads TGTGCCAGCAGCAAACAGGGATTGGGCACAGATACGCAGTATTTT. The V call is TRBV5-6, the J call TRBJ2-3, with D possibly matching TRBD1 (6 bases). The CDR3 consists of 15 residues. Trimming removed 4 bases from V and 1 base from J, with 13 bases in between. Germline CDR1 is SGHDT and CDR2 is YYEEEE.

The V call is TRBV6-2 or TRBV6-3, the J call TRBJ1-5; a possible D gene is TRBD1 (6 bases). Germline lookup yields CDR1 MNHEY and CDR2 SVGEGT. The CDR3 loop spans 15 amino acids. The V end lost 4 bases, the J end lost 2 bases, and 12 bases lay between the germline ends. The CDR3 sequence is CASSFPGDGNQPQHF. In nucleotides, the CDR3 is TGTGCCAGCAGTTTCCCAGGGGATGGCAATCAGCCCCAGCATTTT.

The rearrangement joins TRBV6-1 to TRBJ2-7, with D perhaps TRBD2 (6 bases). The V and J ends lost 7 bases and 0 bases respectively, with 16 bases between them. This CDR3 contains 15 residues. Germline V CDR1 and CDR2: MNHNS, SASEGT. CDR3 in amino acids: CASTRDGGTSYEQYF. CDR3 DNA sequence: TGTGCCAGCACCCGAGACGGGGGAACCTCCTACGAGCAGTACTTC.

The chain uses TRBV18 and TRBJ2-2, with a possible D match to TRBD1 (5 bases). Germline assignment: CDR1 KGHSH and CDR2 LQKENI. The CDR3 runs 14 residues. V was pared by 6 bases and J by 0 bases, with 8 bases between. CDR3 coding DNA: TGTGCCAGCTCGCTGACAGCGAACACCGGGGAGCTGTTTTTT. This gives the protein CASSLTANTGELFF.

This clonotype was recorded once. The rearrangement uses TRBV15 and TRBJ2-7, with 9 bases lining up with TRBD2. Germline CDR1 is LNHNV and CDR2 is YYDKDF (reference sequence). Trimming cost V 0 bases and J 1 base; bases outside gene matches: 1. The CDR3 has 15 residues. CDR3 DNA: TGTGCCACCAGCAGAGATCTAGCGGGGTCCTACGAGCAGTACTTC. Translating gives CATSRDLAGSYEQYF.

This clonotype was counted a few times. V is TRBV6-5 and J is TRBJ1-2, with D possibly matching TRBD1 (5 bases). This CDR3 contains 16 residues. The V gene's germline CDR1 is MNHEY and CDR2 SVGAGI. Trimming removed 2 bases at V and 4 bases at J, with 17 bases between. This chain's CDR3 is CASSYQRGGVGYGYTF. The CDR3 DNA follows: TGTGCCAGCAGTTACCAACGGGGGGGAGTTGGCTATGGCTACACCTTC.

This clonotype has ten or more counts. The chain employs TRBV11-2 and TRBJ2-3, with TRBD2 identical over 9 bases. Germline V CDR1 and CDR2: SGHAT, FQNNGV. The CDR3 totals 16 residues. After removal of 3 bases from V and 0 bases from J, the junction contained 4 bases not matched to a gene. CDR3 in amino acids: CASSFSGGPSTDTQYF. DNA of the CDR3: TGTGCCAGCAGCTTTAGCGGGGGCCCTAGCACAGATACGCAGTATTTT.

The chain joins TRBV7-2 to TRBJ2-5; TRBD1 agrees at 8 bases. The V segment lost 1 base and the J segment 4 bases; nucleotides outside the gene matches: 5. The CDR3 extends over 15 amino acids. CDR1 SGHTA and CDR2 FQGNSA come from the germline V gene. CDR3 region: CASSLGGQVRETQYF. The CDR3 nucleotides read TGTGCCAGCAGCTTAGGGGGACAGGTTCGAGAGACCCAGTACTTC.

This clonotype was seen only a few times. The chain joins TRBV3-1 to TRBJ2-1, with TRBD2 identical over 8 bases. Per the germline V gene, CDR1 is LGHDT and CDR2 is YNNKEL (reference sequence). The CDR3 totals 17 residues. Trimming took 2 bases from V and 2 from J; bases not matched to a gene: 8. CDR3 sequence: CASSQFPGGGTYNEQFF. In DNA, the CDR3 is TGTGCCAGCAGCCAATTCCCTGGCGGGGGGACCTACAATGAGCAGTTCTTC.

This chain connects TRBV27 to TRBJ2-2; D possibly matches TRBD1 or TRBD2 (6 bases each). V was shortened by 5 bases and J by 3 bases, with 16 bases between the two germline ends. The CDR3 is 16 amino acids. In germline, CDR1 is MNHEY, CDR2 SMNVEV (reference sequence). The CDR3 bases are TGTGCCAGCAGTCACACCCGGGGGCGCGACACCGGGGAGCTGTTTTTT. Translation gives CASSHTRGRDTGELFF.